The sequence of this T cell receptor (beta chain) was determined in a study of metastatic and nonmetastatic thyroid tumors. The wider study: Repertoire comparison spanned blood and tumor or nodule tissue of malignant and benign thyroid patients. Study-wide results and limits: Significantly greater TCR beta diversity was reportedly found in malignant thyroid tumors than in benign nodules (in blood and tumor).

Germline assignment: CDR1 SGHRS and CDR2 YFSETQ. The ends were cut back, 7 bases at V and 4 bases at J, with 12 bases in the middle. This CDR3 has 13 amino acids. A remark on this clone: Its target is not known.

No patient had received any treatment before thyroid surgery. As handled by the study authors: The distant-metastasis classifier for papillary thyroid cancer was built from CDR3 differences across clinicopathological groups. TCRdb called clones again from the PCR reads with MiXCR. The V and J calls, along with clone size, are taken from TCRdb and not from the paper's own processing. The sample includes several thousand clones, about 30% of them seen just once. The clonotype was recovered from a female donor with papillary thyroid cancer or a benign thyroid nodule (not recorded which). Some clones in this sample may be carry-over from other donors' samples. This chain connects TRBV5-1 to TRBJ2-1; D unresolved. The sample consisted of tumor tissue. Here the CDR3 reads CASPLPEYNEQFF. CDR3 in DNA: TGCGCCAGCCCCTTACCAGAATACAATGAGCAGTTCTTC.